Described below is a single T cell receptor (beta chain) sequence and its context. Its target antigen remains unknown. Qualities for individual bases were not recorded, and no much larger clone is one base off. TCRbeta CDR3 regions were amplified from genomic DNA by means of the immunoSEQ Assay, a bias-controlled multiplex PCR. In the original analysis: Within the assay, amplification of reference gene primers was used to estimate how many nucleated cells each sample contained. To quantify the absolute abundance of each unique TCRbeta CDR3 rearrangement, sequence reads were collapsed and filtered. Productive Simpson clonality was computed per sample as the square root of Simpson's diversity index over productive rearrangements. The clones in this table, taken by TCRdb from immuneACCESS, are in-frame only. Not every clone is retained; where verified, under half of the shortfall comes from an unresolved V gene, and the cause of the rest is unknown. For V, J and clone size, that table is used; D and trimming come from the DNA. Counted in this sample were more than 60,000 clones; 65% to 90% of them appeared once. The ten top clones hold 6.3% of the sample.

Trimmed from V: 3 bases; trimmed from J: 16 bases; junction bases lacking a gene match: 5. CDR1 and CDR2 are read off the germline V gene (reference sequence) as LGHDT and YNNKEL. Reading from cysteine to phenylalanine, the CDR3 counts 11 amino acids. Of all the DNA, just the CDR3 is kept, 33 bases in frame from base 1. The record originates from a study of blood T cell repertoires in COVID-19 (dated by TCRdb to about 2020). Notes on the research overall: The collaborator samples originated in the United States, Italy and Spain and spanned the acute and convalescent phases of COVID-19. The material from the prospective study consisted of cDNA or gDNA derived from T cells, B-cell-depleted T cells, or PBMCs. The dataset comprised deeply sampled blood TCRbeta repertoires from subjects exposed to, actively infected with, or recovered from COVID-19. The repertoires were released in a freely available public database meant as a resource for research on the immune response to SARS-CoV-2. The samples were drawn from two sources: the first 160 participants of the ongoing ImmuneRACE study, and over 950 subjects contributed by 6 global collaborators. A de-identified subject ID, COVID-19 status, age in years and sex were almost always included in the sample metadata. Where HLA class I and class II types were available, the types were taken from metadata supplied by the sample provider, not from assay-based typing. Study-wide conclusions, independent of this receptor: How much clinical and demographic metadata was included differed by source and by participant, and the metadata was provided uncurated.

In Seattle, one collaborating source enrolled patients while the infection was active and tracked those patients longitudinally over the course of disease. Whole blood was collected in K2EDTA tubes by collaborating institutions according to the institutions' own protocols. For TCRbeta analysis, collaborator samples were shipped as frozen whole blood, as isolated PBMCs, or as DNA extracted from either sample type. Sequences were obtained from peripheral blood. The chain employs TRBV3-1 (or the pseudogene TRBV3-2) and TRBJ2-1, and 8 junction bases match TRBD2. This TCR was recovered from a man older than 75 with COVID-19, enrolled during active disease. The CDR3 sequence is CASSHRTSYFF. In nucleotides, the sequence is TGTGCCAGCAGCCATCGGACTAGCTATTTCTTC.